This TCR beta chain was sequenced for a study of blood T cells in healthy people across ages. Note on this clonotype: Its antigen is currently unknown.

Primed by a sample-barcoded 5' primer and a J-beta primer mix, a second PCR proceeded for 7 to 11 cycles. TCRdb re-called the 5' RACE reads through MiXCR, storing one row per CDR3 protein. The table includes approximately 700,000 distinct CDR3 sequences, roughly 32% detected once. The study, taken as a whole, reports: TCR beta diversity per million T cells fell roughly linearly with age.

The CDR3 has 15 amino acids. V shed 6 bases, J shed 7 bases, and the junction held 9 bases outside the gene matches. Germline CDR1 SNHLY, CDR2 FYNNEI. About 10 milliliters of peripheral blood were drawn from each donor into EDTA-treated tubes. Samples each had at least 5.5 micrograms of total RNA extracted. The chain recombines TRBV2 with TRBJ1-6; 7 bases are a match to TRBD1. The source of this sequence is an elderly woman in good health. Sequencing was carried out using blood. The CDR3 loop is CASRWEEGANSPLHF. Here the CDR3 DNA reads TGTGCCAGCAGATGGGAAGAGGGGGCGAATTCACCCCTCCACTTT.